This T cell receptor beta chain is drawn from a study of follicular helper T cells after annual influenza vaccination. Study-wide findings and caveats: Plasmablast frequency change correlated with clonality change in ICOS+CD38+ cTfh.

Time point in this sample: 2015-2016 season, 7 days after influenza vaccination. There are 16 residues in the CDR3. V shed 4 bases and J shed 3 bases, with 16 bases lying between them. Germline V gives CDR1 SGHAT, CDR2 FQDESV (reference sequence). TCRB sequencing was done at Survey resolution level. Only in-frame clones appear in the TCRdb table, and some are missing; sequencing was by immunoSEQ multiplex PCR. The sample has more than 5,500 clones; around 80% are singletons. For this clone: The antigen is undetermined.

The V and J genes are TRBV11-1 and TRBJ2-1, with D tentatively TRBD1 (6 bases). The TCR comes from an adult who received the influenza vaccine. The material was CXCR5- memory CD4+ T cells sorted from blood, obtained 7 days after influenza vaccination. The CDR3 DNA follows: TGTGCCAGCAGCTGGACCCCAGGGGCCGACTACAATGAGCAGTTCTTC. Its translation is CASSWTPGADYNEQFF.